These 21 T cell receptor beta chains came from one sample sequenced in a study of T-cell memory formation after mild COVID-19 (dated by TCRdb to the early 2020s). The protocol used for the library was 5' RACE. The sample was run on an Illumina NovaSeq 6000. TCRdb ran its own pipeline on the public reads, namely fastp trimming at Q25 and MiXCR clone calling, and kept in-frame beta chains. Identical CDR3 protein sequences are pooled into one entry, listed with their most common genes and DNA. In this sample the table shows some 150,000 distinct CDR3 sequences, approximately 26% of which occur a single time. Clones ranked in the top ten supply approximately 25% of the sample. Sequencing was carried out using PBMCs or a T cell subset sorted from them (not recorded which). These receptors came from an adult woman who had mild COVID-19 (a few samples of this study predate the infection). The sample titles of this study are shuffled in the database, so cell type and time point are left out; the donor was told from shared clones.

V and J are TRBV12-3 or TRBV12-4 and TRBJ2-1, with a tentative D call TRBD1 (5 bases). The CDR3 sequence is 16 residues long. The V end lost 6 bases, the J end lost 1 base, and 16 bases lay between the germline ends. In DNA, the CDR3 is TGTGCCAGCAGCCTGTCAGGGCGCCCTTCCTACAATGAGCAGTTCTTC. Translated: CASSLSGRPSYNEQFF.

This CDR3 is CAATTGWNTEAFF. For the CDR3, the DNA is TGTGCCGCAACAACAGGGTGGAACACTGAAGCTTTCTTT. The genes are TRBV10-3 and TRBJ1-1, with TRBD1 as a possible D gene (6 bases). The germline V and J ends were trimmed by 11 bases and 1 base, with 14 bases remaining between them. This CDR3 region has 13 residues. Germline V gene data show CDR1 as ENHRY and CDR2 as SYGVKD.

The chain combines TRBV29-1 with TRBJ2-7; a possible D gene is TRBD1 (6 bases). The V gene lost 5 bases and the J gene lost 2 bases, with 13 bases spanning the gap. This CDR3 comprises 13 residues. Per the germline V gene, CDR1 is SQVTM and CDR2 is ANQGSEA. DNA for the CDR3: TGCAGCGTTCTGGCAGGGGTAGCCTACGAGCAGTACTTC. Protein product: CSVLAGVAYEQYF.

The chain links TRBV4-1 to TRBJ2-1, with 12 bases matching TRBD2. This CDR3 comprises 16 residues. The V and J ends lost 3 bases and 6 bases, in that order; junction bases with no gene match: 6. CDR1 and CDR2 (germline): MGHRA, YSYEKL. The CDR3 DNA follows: TGCGCCAGCAGCCACTCGGGACTAGCGGGTGTCAATGAGCAGTTCTTC. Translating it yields CASSHSGLAGVNEQFF.

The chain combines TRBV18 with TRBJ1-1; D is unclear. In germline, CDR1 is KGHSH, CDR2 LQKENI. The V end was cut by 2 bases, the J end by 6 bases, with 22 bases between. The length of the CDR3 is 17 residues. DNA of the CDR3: TGTGCCAGCTCACCAAACTCGAGACAACCTCCAGGCGCTGAAGCTTTCTTT. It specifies CASSPNSRQPPGAEAFF. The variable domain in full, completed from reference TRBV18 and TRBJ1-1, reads NAGVMQNPRHLVRRRGQEARLRCSPMKGHSHVYWYRQLPEEGLKFMVYLQKENIIDESGMPKERFSAEFPKEGPSILRIQQVVRGDSAAYFCASSPNSRQPPGAEAFFGQGTRLTVV.

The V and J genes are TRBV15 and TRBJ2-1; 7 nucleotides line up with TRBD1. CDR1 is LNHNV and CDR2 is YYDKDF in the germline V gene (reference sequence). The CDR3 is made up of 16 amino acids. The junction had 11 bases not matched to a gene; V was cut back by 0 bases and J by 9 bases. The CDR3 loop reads CATSRDKAGGLGEQFF. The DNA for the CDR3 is TGTGCCACCAGCAGAGATAAGGCAGGGGGTTTAGGTGAGCAGTTCTTC.

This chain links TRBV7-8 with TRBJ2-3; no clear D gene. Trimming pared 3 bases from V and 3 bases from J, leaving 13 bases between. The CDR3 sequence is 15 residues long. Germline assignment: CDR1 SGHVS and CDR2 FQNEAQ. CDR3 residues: CASSFGFVVTDTQYF. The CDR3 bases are TGTGCCAGCAGCTTTGGCTTCGTCGTGACAGATACGCAGTATTTT.

This CDR3 reads CAWSGDRQETQYF. The CDR3 DNA sequence: TGTGCCTGGAGTGGGGACAGACAAGAGACCCAGTACTTC. This chain uses TRBV30 with TRBJ2-5; 7 bases line up with TRBD1. Germline V gene data show CDR1 as GTSNPN and CDR2 as SVGIG (reference sequence). V shed 1 base, J shed 2 bases, and the junction held 1 base outside the gene matches. CDR3 length: 13 amino acids.

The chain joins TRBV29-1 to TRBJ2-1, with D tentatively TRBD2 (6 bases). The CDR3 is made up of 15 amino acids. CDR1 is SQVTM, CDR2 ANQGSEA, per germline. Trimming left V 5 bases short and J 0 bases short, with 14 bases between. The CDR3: CSVSTGTSSYNEQFF. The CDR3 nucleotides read TGCAGCGTTTCCACCGGGACTTCCTCCTACAATGAGCAGTTCTTC.

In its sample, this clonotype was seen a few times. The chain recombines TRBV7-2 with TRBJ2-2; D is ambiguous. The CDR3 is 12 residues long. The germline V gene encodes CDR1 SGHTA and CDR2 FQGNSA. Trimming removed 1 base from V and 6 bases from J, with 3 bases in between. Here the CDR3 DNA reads TGTGCCAGCAGCTTAGTTTCCGGGGAGCTGTTTTTT. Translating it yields CASSLVSGELFF.

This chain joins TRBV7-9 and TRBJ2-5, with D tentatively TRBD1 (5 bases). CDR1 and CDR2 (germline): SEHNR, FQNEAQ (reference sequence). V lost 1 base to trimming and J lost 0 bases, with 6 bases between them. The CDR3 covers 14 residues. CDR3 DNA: TGTGCCAGCAGCTTAGTGGACAACCAAGAGACCCAGTACTTC. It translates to CASSLVDNQETQYF.

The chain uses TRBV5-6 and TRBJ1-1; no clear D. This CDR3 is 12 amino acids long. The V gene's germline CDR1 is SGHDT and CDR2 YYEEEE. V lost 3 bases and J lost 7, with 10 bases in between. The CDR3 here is CASSYGRIEAFF. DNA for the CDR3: TGTGCCAGCAGCTACGGACGGATTGAAGCTTTCTTT. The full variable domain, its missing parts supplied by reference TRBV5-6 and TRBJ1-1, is DAGVTQSPTHLIKTRGQQVTLRCSPKSGHDTVSWYQQALGQGPQFIFQYYEEEERQRGNFPDRFSGHQFPNYSSELNVNALLLGDSALYLCASSYGRIEAFFGQGTRLTVV.

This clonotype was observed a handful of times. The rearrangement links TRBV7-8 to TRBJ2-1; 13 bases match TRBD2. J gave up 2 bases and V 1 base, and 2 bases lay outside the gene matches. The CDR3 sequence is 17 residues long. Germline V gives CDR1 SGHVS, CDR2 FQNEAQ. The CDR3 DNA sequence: TGTGCCAGCAGCTTAGGGGGGACTAGCGGGACCTACAATGAGCAGTTCTTC. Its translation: CASSLGGTSGTYNEQFF.

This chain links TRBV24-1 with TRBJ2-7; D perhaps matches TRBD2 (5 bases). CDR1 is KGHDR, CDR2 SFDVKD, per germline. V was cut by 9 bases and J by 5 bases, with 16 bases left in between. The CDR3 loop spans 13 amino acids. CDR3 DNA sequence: TGTGCCACCGGCCAAGGAGGCGACCACGAGCAGTACTTC. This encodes CATGQGGDHEQYF.

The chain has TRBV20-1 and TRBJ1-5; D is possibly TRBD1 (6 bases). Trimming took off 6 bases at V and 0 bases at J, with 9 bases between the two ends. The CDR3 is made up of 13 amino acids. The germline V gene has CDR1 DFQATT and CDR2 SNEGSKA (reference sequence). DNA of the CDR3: TGCAGTGCGAGGGACACTAGCAATCAGCCCCAGCATTTT. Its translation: CSARDTSNQPQHF.

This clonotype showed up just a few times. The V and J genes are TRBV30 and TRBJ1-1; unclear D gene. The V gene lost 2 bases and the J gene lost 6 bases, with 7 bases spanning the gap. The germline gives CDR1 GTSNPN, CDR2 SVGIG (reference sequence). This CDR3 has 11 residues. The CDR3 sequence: CAWSWGAEAFF. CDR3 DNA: TGTGCCTGGAGTTGGGGAGCTGAAGCTTTCTTT.

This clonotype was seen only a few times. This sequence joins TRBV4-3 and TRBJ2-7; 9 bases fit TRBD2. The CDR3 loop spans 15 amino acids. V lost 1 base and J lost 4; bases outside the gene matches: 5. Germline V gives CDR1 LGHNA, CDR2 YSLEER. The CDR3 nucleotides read TGCGCCAGCAGCCAAGTAGCGGGAGAGGGGTACGAGCAGTACTTC. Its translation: CASSQVAGEGYEQYF.

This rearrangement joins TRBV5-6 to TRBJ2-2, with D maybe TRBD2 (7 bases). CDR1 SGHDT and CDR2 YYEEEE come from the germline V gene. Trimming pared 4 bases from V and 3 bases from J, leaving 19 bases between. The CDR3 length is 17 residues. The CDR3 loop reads CASSLRIQGRDTGELFF. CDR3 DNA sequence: TGTGCCAGCAGCCTAAGAATCCAGGGGAGGGACACCGGGGAGCTGTTTTTT.

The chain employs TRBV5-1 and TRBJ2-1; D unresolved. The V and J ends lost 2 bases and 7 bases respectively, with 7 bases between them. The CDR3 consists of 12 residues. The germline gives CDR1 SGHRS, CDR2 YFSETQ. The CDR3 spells CASSFEGNEQFF. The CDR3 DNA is TGCGCCAGCAGCTTTGAAGGGAATGAGCAGTTCTTC.

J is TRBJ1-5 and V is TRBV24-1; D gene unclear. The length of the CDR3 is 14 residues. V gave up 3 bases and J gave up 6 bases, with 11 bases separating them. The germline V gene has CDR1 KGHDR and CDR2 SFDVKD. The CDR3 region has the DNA TGTGCCACCAGTGATCGGACCATCGTTCAGCCCCAGCATTTT. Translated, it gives CATSDRTIVQPQHF.

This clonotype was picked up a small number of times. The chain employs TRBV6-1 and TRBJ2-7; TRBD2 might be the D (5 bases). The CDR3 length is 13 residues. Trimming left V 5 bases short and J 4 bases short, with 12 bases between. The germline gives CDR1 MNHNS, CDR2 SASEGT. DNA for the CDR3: TGTGCCAGCAGTCCCCTACGGGGTTACGAGCAGTACTTC. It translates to CASSPLRGYEQYF.